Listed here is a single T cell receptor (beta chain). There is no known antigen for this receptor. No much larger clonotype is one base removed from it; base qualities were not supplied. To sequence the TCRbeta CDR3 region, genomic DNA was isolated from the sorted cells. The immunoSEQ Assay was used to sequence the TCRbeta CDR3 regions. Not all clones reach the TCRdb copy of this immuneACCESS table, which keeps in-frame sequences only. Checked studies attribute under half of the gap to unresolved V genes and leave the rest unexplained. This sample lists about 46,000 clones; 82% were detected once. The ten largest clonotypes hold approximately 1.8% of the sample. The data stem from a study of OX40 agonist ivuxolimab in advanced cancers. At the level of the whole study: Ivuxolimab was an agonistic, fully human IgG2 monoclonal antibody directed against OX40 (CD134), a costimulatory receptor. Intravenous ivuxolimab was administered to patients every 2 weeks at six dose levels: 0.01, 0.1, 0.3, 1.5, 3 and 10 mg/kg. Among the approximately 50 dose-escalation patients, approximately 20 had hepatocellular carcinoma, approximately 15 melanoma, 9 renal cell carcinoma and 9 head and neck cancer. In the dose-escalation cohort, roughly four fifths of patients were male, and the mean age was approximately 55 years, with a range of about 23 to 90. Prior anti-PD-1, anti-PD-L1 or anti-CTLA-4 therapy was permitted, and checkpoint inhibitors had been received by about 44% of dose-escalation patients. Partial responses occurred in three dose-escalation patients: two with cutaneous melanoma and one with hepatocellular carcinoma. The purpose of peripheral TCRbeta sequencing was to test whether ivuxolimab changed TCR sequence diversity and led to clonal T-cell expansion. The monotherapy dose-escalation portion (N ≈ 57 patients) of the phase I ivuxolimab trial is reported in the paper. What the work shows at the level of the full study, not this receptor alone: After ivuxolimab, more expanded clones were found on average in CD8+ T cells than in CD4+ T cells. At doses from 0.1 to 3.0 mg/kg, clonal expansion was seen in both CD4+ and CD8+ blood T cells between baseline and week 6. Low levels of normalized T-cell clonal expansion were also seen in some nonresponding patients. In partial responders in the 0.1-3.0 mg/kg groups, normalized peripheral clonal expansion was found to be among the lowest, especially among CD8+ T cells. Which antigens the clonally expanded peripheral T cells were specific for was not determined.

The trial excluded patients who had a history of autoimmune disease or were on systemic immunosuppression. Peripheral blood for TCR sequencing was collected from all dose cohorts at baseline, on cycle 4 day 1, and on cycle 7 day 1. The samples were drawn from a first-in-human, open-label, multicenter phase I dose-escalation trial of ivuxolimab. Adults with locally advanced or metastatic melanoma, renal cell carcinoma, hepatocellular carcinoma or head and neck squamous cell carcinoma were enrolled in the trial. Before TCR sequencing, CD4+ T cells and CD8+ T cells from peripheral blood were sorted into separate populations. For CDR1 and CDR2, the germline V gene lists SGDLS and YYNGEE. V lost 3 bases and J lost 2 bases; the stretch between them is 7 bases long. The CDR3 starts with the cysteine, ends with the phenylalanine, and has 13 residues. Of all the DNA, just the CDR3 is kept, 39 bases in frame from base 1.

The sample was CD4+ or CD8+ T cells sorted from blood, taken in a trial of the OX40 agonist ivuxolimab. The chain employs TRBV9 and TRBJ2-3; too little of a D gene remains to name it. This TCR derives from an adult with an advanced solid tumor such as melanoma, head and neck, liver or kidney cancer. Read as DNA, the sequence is TGTGCCAGCAGCGGAACCACCACAGATACGCAGTATTTT. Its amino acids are CASSGTTTDTQYF.